The rows below give T cell receptor beta chains drawn from one sample of a study of beta chain features in type 1 diabetes. Produced via immunoSEQ multiplex PCR; TCRdb's table is partial and in-frame only. The sample includes approximately 250,000 clones, over 8.5% of them seen just once. The sample was naive CD4+ T cells from blood. These receptors came from a young woman in good health. Each CDR3 is given with its conserved first and last residue. D genes are given only for firm matches. Not all rows give a size; the values are once, few, many and, for expanded clones, a class.

-	TRBJ2-7	few	TRBV19	CASSSTGKGFYEQYF	TGTGCCAGTAGTAGCACAGGGAAGGGGTTCTACGAGCAGTACTTC
-	TRBJ1-2	-	TRBV5-1	CASSLNEASGDYGYTF	TGCGCCAGCAGCTTGAACGAGGCGAGCGGTGACTATGGCTACACCTTC
TRBD2	TRBJ2-1	few	TRBV6-6	CASSYSGGVPYNEQFF	TGTGCCAGCAGTTACTCGGGAGGGGTCCCCTACAATGAGCAGTTCTTC
-	TRBJ2-3	-	TRBV29-1	CSVEDPNKRGTQYF	TGCAGCGTTGAAGATCCCAACAAAAGAGGAACGCAGTATTTT
TRBD1	TRBJ2-7	few	TRBV30	CAWKGQEYEQYF	TGTGCCTGGAAGGGACAGGAGTACGAGCAGTACTTC
TRBD2	TRBJ2-3	few	TRBV7-3	CASSLNNGGDTQYF	TGTGCCAGCAGCTTAAATAACGGGGGGGATACGCAGTATTTT
-	TRBJ1-5	few	TRBV19	CASSILAGGDNQPQHF	TGTGCCAGTAGTATCCTCGCGGGGGGAGACAATCAGCCCCAGCATTTT
TRBD1	TRBJ1-2	-	TRBV6-1	CASSGLGQVVYGYTF	TGTGCCAGCAGTGGCCTGGGACAGGTAGTCTATGGCTACACCTTC
TRBD1	TRBJ2-7	-	TRBV9	CASSVGTGVTYEQYF	TGTGCCAGCAGCGTAGGGACAGGCGTTACCTACGAGCAGTACTTC
-	TRBJ1-5	few	TRBV19	CASSIPDQPQHF	TGTGCCAGTAGTATTCCAGATCAGCCCCAGCATTTT
-	TRBJ1-2	-	TRBV11-2	CASSLDWGSFYGYTF	TGTGCCAGCAGCTTAGATTGGGGCAGCTTCTATGGCTACACCTTC